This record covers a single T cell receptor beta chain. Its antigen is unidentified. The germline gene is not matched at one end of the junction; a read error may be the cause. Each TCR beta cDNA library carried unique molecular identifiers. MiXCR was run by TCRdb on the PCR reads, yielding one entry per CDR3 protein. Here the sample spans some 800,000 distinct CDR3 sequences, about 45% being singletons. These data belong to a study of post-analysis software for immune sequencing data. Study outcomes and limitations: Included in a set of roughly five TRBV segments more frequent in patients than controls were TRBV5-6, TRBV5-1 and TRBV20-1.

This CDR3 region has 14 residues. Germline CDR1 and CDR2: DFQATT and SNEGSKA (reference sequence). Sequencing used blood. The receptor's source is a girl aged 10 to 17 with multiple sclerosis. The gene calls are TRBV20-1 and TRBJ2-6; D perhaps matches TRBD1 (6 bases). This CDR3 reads CSAVMTPGANVRTF. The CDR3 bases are TGCAGTGCCGTGATGACCCCAGGGGCCAACGTCCGGACTTTC.